These T cell receptor beta chains were read from a single sample in a study of blood T cell repertoires in COVID-19. Using immunoSEQ multiplex PCR, the repertoire was profiled, and TCRdb retains in-frame clones only, with some absent. The sample shows hundreds of thousands of clones, around 88% of them seen only once. The sample was peripheral blood. Source of these receptors: a woman in her 30s with acute or convalescent COVID-19. Each CDR3 is given with its conserved first and last residue. Fields, in order: J gene, D gene, V gene, CDR3 protein. D genes are given only for firm matches.

TRBJ1-5 NA TRBV24-1 CATSDDSGIRNQPQHF
TRBJ2-3 NA TRBV14 CASSQAEGRTDTQYF
TRBJ1-1 TRBD1 TRBV9 CASSVGTGGTEAFF
TRBJ1-1 NA TRBV6-5 CASSSTRSGTEAFF
TRBJ2-5 NA TRBV28 CASSLLGLKETQYF
TRBJ1-6 NA TRBV7-6 CASSQVQGSYNSPLHF
TRBJ2-5 NA TRBV28 CATPGPGREKETQYF
TRBJ1-2 TRBD1 TRBV2 CASSGQGDGYTF
TRBJ1-2 TRBD1 TRBV2 CASSVGTGTGGYTF
TRBJ2-5 TRBD2 TRBV3-1/TRBV3-2 CASSQVASGKTQYF
TRBJ2-7 TRBD2 TRBV11-2 CASSPGPGERGEGEQYF
TRBJ2-7 NA TRBV5-8 CASSLARGSVHEQYF
TRBJ1-6 NA TRBV27 CASSSGFNIRSPLHF
TRBJ2-5 TRBD2 TRBV5-6 CASSFGGGAYETQYF
TRBJ2-1 NA TRBV28 CATGQLRHGYNEQFF
TRBJ1-1 NA TRBV27 CASSLRGAGTEAFF
TRBJ2-5 NA TRBV21-1 CASSKALAGGRETQYF
TRBJ2-7 TRBD1 TRBV6-5 CASSSRDRGVWEQYF
TRBJ1-5 NA TRBV7-8 CASSFDRLSNQPQHF
TRBJ2-3 NA TRBV19 CASSIEQGRTDTQYF
TRBJ1-5 NA TRBV10-3 CAISKGAGGNQPQHF
TRBJ1-4 TRBD1 TRBV5-4 CASSPGQGDEKLFF
TRBJ2-5 NA TRBV21-1 CPQGPRGVFETQYF
TRBJ2-1 TRBD1 TRBV5-1 CASSPDRGGYNEQFF
TRBJ1-1 TRBD1 TRBV6-5 CASSYRTGQTNTEAFF
TRBJ2-3 TRBD1 TRBV29-1 CSGTTGSDTQYF
TRBJ1-2 NA TRBV4-1 CASSLPSRFGYTF
TRBJ2-1 NA TRBV5-4 CASSREGGPYNEQFF
TRBJ1-6 NA TRBV28 CASNMGGSLQALHF
TRBJ2-2 NA TRBV2 CASSSWATGELFF
TRBJ2-1 NA TRBV28 CASSPAPGPRSYNEQFF
TRBJ2-7 TRBD2 TRBV4-1 CASSQDRVLRLAGGPHSYEQYF
TRBJ2-7 TRBD1 TRBV5-4 CASSRISPGQGHEKQYF
TRBJ2-4 NA TRBV29-1 CSVEDTGQIKNIQYF
TRBJ2-7 NA TRBV7-8 CASSWRFYEQYF
TRBJ2-7 NA TRBV6-5 CASSFDRKVYEQYF
TRBJ2-7 NA TRBV5-1 CASSSQESYEQYF
TRBJ2-6 NA TRBV6-5 CASRNRLSGANVLTF
TRBJ1-1 NA TRBV5-4 CASSLNRVRNTEAFF
TRBJ2-5 TRBD2 TRBV28 CASRGTTSGGLETQYF